This TCR beta chain was documented in a study of radiotherapy plus CTLA-4 blockade in lung cancer. About this clone itself: Its cognate antigen is unknown.

General study results and limits: TCR clones originating in tumors grew in number in blood after radiotherapy plus ipilimumab.

Germline values: CDR1 MNHEY, CDR2 SVGAGI. The CDR3 consists of 15 residues. Trimming left V 4 bases short and J 5 bases short, with 15 bases between. Data came from immunoSEQ multiplex PCR; TCRdb stores just in-frame clones and leaves some out. The table records 80,000 to 100,000 clones, 88% of them present only once. The sample in question was peripheral blood, obtained from a patient treated with radiotherapy plus ipilimumab. The chain couples TRBV6-5 to TRBJ2-1; the D gene could be TRBD1 or TRBD2 (5 bases each). The clonotype was recovered from a human donor with non-small cell lung cancer that progressed on radiotherapy plus ipilimumab. The CDR3 region is CASSSGTRGDNEQFF. As DNA, the CDR3 is TGTGCCAGCAGTTCCGGGACCCGGGGCGACAATGAGCAGTTCTTC.